This TCR beta chain was retrieved from a study of graft-versus-host responses after intestinal transplantation. As for the study in general: Recipients were given multivisceral, liver-intestinal, or isolated intestinal transplants.

The germline V gene has CDR1 SGHVS and CDR2 FNYEAQ. The CDR3 sequence is 13 residues long. This clone is termed medium-sized. Germline is not matched at one junction end, which may reflect a read error. After mixed lymphocyte reaction, dividing CD4+ and CD8+ responder T cells were sorted. Sequencing used immunoSEQ multiplex PCR; TCRdb keeps in-frame clones, though not all of them. Here the sample spans some 10,000 clones, less than 35% being singletons. Overall study findings and caveats: Researchers found GvH clones in recipient marrow, and some showed up first in ileum or blood. Early post-transplant HvG declines showed an association with peak circulating GvH clone levels.

Specimen: alloreactive CD4+ T cells from a mixed lymphocyte reaction culture, collected before intestinal transplant. Subset described: CFSE-low proliferating T cells sorted from approximately 6-day pre-transplant mixed lymphocyte reaction (GvH or HvG direction). The TCR comes from a human patient who received an intestinal transplant. The V call is TRBV7-6, the J call TRBJ2-7, with 8 bases identical to TRBD2. As DNA, the CDR3 is TGTGCCACCAGCACTAGCGGAAGTTACGAGCAGTACTTC. This translates into CATSTSGSYEQYF.